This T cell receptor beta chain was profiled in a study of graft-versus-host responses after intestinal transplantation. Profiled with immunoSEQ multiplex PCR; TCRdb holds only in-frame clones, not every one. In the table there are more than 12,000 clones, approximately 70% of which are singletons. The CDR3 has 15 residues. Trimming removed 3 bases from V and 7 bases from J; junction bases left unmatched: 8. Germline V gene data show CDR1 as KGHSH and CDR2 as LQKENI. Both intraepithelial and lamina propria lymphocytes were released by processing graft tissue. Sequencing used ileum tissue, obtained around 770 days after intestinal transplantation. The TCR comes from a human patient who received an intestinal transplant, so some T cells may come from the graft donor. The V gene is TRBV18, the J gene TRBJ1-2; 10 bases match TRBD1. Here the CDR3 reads CASSPPGTGEGGYTF. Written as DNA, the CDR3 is TGTGCCAGCTCACCCCCTGGGACAGGGGAGGGTGGCTACACCTTC. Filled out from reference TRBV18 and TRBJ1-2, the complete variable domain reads NAGVMQNPRHLVRRRGQEARLRCSPMKGHSHVYWYRQLPEEGLKFMVYLQKENIIDESGMPKERFSAEFPKEGPSILRIQQVVRGDSAAYFCASSPPGTGEGGYTFGSGTRLTVV.